Sequencing of this T cell receptor (beta chain) was carried out in a study of identical twins (dated by TCRdb to between 2015 and 2016). Regarding the study in general: The study deep-sequenced TCR alpha and beta repertoires from monozygotic twins, unrelated adults of various ages and cord blood to test whether fetal clonotypes persist. To rule out contamination, replicate twin experiments were performed at different times with different library preparation protocols.

Points on this clonotype: This clone's antigen is unknown. No much larger clone is present one base from it, and per-base qualities are unavailable.

The CDR3 holds 15 amino acids from the cysteine to the phenylalanine. CDR3 DNA is the only sequence kept; it has 45 bases, read in frame from the first base. CDR1 SNHLY and CDR2 FYNNEI are derived from the germline V gene. At the junction V is shortened by 3 bases and J by 4 bases, with 16 bases in between. Libraries were constructed by 5' RACE. Sequencing took place on an Illumina HiSeq 2000. A universal primer binding site was introduced by template switching, and a unique molecular identifier was present in the final cDNA, enabling accurate counting of TCR cDNA molecules. First-strand cDNA for TCR alpha and beta chains was synthesized from specific primers in the conserved constant-segment region. To control for contamination, every cDNA library carried two barcodes: a SMART-Mk sample barcode plus Illumina barcodes. TruSeq adapter sequences along with Illumina sample barcodes were introduced in two successive PCR steps. The Illumina HiSeq platform was used with custom primers to sequence TCR alpha and beta cDNA libraries. The original pipeline was this. Unique molecular identifiers were extracted from raw reads with MiGEC, and CDR3 positions were determined with MiXCR. Recombination models were inferred per individual with the repgenHMM and IGoR tools using an EM algorithm. The tcR package in R was used for shared clonotype analysis, with sharing normalized by the product of cloneset sizes. Out-of-frame nonproductive sequences were analyzed to study raw recombination free of thymic and clonal selection effects. TCRdb applied fastp at Q25 and MiXCR to the public reads, then kept only in-frame beta chains. All rows with the same CDR3 protein become a single entry with the most common DNA and genes. These V and J calls rely on TCRdb rather than the paper's analysis. The sample includes roughly 230,000 distinct CDR3 sequences, with about 8% observed a single time. Together, the top ten hold 3% of the sample.

Findings and caveats that apply to the study as a whole: Conclusions relied on cross-sectional statistical analysis, since the same donors could not be followed over many years. A weaker excess of twin sharing was found in beta out-of-frame sequences because the signal-to-noise ratio was lowered by fewer shared sequences. Abundant cord blood beta clonotypes had fewer insertions, young adult naive repertoires showed a similar but weaker trend, and memory repertoires showed no such trend. Invariant T cells such as MAIT and iNKT could partly confound zero-insertion analyses, although diverse VJ usage argued against such confounding for most clonotypes. Recombination models systematically underestimated out-of-frame TCR alpha sharing in monozygotic twins but agreed with sharing between unrelated individuals. Compared with coincidental sharing between unrelated individuals, an excess of low generation-probability sequences was observed among out-of-frame TCR alpha sequences shared between twins.

Every donor in the study was a healthy Caucasian. Three pairs of female monozygotic twins, all aged about 18 to 29 years, made up the twin cohort. Positive isolation kits from Invitrogen were used to isolate CD4+ and CD8+ T cell populations. These same data were also listed under a study on yellow fever vaccine responses in identical twins. As described in the second report: The T cell response to vaccination in identical twins was reported by the authors to appear partly convergent and partly personalized. The study precisely tracked vaccine-responding T cell clones in identical twins.

This TCR was sampled from a woman in her late teens or twenties in good health. Specimen: CD8+ T cells sorted from blood. The receptor chain draws on TRBV2 and TRBJ2-7; TRBD2 might be the D gene, on 6 matching bases. The CDR3 reads as follows: CASSDLPGENYEQYF. The DNA sequence is as follows: TGTGCCAGCAGTGACTTACCGGGGGAGAATTACGAGCAGTACTTC. Reference TRBV2 and TRBJ2-7 proteins supply the regions before and after the CDR3; the full variable domain is: EPEVTQTPSHQVTQMGQEVILRCVPISNHLYFYWYRQILGQKVEFLVSFYNNEISEKSEIFDDQFSVERPDGSNFTLKIRSTKLEDSAMYFCASSDLPGENYEQYFGPGTRLTVT.